These 7 T cell receptor beta chains were sequenced from one sample in a study of T-cell reconstitution after alpha-beta-depleted transplantation in children. A library of TCRbeta sequences, prepared with unique molecular identifiers, was generated. Each CDR3 protein is one row after TCRdb ran MiXCR on the PCR reads. This sample yields over 400,000 distinct CDR3 sequences, of which 43% are seen a single time; roughly 27% belongs to the top ten. The sequencing here drew on PBMCs, taken before TCRalphabeta/CD19-depleted stem cell transplant. The source is a girl aged 2-9 years with aplastic anemia, due to receive a stem cell transplant.

The chain employs TRBV10-1 and TRBJ2-3; 11 bases are a match to TRBD2. V shed 5 bases and J 8 bases; nucleotides not matched to a gene: 6. This CDR3 region has 14 residues. The germline V gene has CDR1 WNHNN and CDR2 SYGVQD (reference sequence). The DNA for the CDR3 is TGCGCCAGCAGTCTCGGGACTAGCGGAGCTACGCAGTATTTT. This encodes CASSLGTSGATQYF.

This chain joins TRBV7-9 and TRBJ2-3; no firm D call. This CDR3 has 11 residues. The germline V gene encodes CDR1 SEHNR and CDR2 FQNEAQ (reference sequence). V lost 10 bases and J lost 3, with 8 bases in between. CDR3 in amino acids: CAILETDTQYF. The CDR3 DNA is TGTGCCATCCTGGAGACAGATACGCAGTATTTT.

This clonotype was counted at least ten times. The chain combines TRBV20-1 with TRBJ2-7; weak D call: TRBD2 (5 bases). The CDR3 totals 12 residues. V was cut by 2 bases and J by 6 bases, with 11 bases left in between. Germline V gene lookup returns CDR1 DFQATT and CDR2 SNEGSKA (reference sequence). The DNA for the CDR3 is TGCAGTGCTAGACTAGCCCGAGGCGAGCAGTACTTC. This codes for CSARLARGEQYF.

This clonotype has a handful of counts. A clone one base away is much larger, so this may be a read error. V and J are TRBV27 and TRBJ2-5; 7 nucleotides agree with TRBD2. Germline lookup yields CDR1 MNHEY and CDR2 SMNVEV (reference sequence). The trim removed 3 bases at V and 8 bases at J, leaving 3 bases unmatched. The CDR3 runs 12 residues. The CDR3 protein is CASSFRGDTQYF. The CDR3 DNA reads as TGTGCCAGCAGTTTTCGGGGGGACACCCAGTACTTC.

This clonotype occurred many times. The J gene is TRBJ1-5, the V gene TRBV12-3 or TRBV12-4; D is unclear. The CDR3 consists of 15 residues. Trimming took 1 base from V and 0 from J, leaving 7 bases between them. The CDR3 DNA sequence: TGTGCCAGCAGTTTAGACTTGAATAGCAATCAGCCCCAGCATTTT. Protein: CASSLDLNSNQPQHF.

The chain links TRBV20-1 to TRBJ1-5; 9 positions match TRBD1. The germline gives CDR1 DFQATT, CDR2 SNEGSKA (reference sequence). V lost 6 bases, J lost 4 bases, and 10 bases stayed unmatched. The CDR3 covers 15 residues. The CDR3 is CSAIRGGTGNQPQHF. The CDR3 DNA sequence: TGCAGTGCCATACGGGGGGGGACAGGGAATCAGCCCCAGCATTTT.

This clonotype was seen a few times. The chain combines TRBV11-2 with TRBJ2-7, with TRBD2 matching over 12 bases. The CDR3 runs 17 residues. From germline, CDR1 is SGHAT and CDR2 FQNNGV. V lost 1 base to trimming and J lost 0 bases; unmatched junction nucleotides: 4. CDR3 residues: CASSLVLTSGSSYEQYF. CDR3 bases: TGTGCCAGCAGCTTAGTACTGACTAGCGGGAGCTCCTACGAGCAGTACTTC.